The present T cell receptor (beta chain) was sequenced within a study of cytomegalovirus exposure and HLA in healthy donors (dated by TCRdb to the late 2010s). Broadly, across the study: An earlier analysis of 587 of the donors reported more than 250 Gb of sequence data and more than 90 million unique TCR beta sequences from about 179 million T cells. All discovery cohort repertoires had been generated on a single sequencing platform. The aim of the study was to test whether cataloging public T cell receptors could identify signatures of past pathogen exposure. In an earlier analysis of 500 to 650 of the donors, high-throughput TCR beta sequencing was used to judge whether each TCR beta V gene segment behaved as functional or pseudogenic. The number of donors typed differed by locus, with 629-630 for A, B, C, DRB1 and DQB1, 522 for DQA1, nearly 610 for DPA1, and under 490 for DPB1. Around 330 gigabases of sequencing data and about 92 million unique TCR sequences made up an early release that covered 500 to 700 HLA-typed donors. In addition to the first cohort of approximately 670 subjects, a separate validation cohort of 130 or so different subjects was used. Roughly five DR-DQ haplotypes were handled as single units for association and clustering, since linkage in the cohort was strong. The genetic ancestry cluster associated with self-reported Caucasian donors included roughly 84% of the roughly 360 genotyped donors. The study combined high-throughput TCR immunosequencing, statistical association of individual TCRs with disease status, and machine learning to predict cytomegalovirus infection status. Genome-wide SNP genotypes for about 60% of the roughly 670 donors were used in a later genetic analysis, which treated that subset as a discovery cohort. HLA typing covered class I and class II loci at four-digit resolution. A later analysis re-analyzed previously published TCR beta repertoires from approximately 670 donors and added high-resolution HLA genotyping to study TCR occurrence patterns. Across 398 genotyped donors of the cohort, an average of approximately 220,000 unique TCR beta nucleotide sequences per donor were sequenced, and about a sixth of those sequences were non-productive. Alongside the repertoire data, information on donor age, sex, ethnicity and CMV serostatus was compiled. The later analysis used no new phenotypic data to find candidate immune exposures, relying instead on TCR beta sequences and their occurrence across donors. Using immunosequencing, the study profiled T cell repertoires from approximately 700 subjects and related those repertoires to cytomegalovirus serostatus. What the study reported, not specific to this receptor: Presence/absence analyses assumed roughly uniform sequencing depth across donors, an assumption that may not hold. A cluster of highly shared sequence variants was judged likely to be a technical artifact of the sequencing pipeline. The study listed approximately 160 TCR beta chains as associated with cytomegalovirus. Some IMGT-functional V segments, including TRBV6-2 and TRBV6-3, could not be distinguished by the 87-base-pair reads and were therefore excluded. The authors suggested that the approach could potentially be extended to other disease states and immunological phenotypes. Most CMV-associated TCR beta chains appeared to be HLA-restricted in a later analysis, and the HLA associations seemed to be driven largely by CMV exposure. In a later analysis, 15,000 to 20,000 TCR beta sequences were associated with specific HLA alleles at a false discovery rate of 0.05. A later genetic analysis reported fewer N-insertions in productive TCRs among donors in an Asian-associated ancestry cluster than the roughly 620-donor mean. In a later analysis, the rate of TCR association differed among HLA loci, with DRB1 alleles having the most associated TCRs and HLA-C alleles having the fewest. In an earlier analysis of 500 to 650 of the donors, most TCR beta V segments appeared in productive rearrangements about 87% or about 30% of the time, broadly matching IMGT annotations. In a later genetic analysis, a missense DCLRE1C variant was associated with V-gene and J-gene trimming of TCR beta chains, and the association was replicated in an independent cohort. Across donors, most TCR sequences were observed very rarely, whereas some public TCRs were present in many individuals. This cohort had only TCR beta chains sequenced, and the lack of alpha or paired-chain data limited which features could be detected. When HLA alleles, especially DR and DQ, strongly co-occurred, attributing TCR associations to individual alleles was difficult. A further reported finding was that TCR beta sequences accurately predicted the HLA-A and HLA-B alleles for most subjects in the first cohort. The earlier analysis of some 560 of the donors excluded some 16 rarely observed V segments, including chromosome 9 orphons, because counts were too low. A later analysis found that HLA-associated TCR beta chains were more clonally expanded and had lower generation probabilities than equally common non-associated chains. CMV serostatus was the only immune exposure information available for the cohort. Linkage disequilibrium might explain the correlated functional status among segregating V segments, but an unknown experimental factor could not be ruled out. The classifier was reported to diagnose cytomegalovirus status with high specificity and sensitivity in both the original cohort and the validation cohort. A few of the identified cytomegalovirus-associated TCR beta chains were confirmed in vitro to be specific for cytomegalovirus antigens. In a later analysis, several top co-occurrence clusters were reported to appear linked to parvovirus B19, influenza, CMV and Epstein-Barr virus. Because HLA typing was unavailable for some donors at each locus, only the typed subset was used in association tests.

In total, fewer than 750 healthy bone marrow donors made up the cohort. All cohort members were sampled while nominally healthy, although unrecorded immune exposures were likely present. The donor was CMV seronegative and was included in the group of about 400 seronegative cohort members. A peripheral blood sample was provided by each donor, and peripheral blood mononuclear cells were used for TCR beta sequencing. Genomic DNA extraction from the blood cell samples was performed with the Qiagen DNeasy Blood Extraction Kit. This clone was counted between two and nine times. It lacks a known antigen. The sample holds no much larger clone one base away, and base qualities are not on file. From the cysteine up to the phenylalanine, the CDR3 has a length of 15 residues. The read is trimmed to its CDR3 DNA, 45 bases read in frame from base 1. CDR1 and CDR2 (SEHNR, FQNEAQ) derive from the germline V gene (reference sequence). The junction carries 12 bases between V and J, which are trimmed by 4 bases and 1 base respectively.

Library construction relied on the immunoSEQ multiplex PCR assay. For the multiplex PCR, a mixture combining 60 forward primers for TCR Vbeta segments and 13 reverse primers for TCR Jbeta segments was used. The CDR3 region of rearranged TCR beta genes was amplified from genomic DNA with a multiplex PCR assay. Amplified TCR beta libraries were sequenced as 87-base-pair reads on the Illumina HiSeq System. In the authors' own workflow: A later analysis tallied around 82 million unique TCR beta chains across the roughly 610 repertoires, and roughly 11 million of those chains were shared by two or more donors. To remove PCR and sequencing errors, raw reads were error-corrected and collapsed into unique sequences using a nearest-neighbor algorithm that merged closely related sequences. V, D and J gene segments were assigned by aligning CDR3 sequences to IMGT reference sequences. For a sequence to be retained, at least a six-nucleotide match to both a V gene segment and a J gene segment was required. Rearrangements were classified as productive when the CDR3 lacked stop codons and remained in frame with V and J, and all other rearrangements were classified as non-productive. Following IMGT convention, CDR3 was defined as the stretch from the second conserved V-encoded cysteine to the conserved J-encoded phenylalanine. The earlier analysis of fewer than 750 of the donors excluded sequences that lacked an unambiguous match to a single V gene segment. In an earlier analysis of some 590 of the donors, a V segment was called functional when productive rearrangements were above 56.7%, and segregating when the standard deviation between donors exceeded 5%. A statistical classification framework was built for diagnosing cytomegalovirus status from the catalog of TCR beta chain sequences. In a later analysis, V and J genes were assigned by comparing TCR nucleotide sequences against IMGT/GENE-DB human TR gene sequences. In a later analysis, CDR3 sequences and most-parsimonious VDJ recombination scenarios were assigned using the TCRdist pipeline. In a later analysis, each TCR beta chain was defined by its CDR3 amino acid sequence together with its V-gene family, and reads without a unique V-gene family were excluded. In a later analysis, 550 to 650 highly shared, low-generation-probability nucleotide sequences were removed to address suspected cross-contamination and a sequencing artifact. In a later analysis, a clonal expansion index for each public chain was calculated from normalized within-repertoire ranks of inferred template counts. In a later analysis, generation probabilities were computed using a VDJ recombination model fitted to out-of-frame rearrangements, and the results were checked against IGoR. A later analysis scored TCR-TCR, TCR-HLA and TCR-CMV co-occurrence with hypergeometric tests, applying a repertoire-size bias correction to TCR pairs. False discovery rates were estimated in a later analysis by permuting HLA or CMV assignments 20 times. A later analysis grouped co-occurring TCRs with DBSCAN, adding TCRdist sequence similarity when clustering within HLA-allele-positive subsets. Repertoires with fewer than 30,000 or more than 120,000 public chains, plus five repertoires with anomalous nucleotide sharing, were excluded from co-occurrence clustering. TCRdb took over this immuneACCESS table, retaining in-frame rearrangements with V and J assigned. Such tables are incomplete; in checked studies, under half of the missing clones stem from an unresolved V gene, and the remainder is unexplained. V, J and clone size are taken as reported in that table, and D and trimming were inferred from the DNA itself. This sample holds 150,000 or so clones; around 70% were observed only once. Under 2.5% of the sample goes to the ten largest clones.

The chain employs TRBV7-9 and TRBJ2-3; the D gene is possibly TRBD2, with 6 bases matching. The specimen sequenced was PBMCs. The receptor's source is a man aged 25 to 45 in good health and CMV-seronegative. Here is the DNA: TGTGCCAGCAGCTCGGGACTCGGGCGCACAGATACGCAGTATTTT. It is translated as CASSSGLGRTDTQYF. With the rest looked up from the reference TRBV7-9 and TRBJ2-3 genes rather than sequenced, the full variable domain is DTGVSQNPRHKITKRGQNVTFRCDPISEHNRLYWYRQTLGQGPEFLTYFQNEAQLEKSRLLSDRFSAERPKGSFSTLEIQRTEQGDSAMYLCASSSGLGRTDTQYFGPGTRLTVL.